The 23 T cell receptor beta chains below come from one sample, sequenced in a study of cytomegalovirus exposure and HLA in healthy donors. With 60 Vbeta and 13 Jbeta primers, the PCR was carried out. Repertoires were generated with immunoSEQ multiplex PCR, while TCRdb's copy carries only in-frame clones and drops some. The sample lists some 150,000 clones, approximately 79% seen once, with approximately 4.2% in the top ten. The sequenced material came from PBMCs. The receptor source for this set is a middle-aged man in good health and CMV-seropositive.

The CDR3 reads CASSQLGTSSYEQYF. The CDR3 coding sequence is TGTGCCAGCAGCCAGTTGGGGACTAGCTCCTACGAGCAGTACTTC. This sequence joins TRBV4-2 and TRBJ2-7, with 8 bases aligning to TRBD2. The germline V gene encodes CDR1 LGHNA and CDR2 YNFKEQ. After removal of 3 bases from V and 0 bases from J, the junction contained 4 bases not matched to a gene. CDR3 size: 15 residues.

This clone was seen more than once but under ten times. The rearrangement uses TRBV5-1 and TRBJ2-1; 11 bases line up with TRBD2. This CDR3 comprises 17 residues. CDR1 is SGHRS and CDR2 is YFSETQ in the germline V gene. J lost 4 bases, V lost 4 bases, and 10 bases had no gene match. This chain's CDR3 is CASSADLTSGAYNEQFF. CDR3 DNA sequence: TGCGCCAGCAGCGCAGACTTGACTAGCGGGGCTTACAATGAGCAGTTCTTC.

CDR3 residues: CASRSVSSGANVLTF. CDR3 in DNA: TGTGCCAGCAGATCAGTAAGCTCTGGGGCCAACGTCCTGACTTTC. V gene TRBV7-2 combines with J gene TRBJ2-6; no firm D call. The CDR3 contains 15 residues. V was clipped by 6 bases and J by 0 bases, with 9 bases between them. The germline gives CDR1 SGHTA, CDR2 FQGNSA.

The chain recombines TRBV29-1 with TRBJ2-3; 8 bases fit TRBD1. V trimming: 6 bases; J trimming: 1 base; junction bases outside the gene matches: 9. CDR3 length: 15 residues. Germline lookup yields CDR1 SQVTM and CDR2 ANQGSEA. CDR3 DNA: TGCAGCGTAGCAAGACCGGGACAGGGCACAGATACGCAGTATTTT. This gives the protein CSVARPGQGTDTQYF.

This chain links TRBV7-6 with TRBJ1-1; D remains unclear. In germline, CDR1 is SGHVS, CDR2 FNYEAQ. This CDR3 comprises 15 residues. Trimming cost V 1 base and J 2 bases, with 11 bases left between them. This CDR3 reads CASSLVSQVNTEAFF. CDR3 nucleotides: TGTGCCAGCAGCTTAGTATCGCAGGTAAACACTGAAGCTTTCTTT.

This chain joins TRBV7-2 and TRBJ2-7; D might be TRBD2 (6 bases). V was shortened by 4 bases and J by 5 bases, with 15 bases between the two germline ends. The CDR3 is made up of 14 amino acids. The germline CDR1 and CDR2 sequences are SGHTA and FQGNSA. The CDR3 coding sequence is TGTGCCAGCAGCTACGCCGGGGGATCCAACGAGCAGTACTTC. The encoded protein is CASSYAGGSNEQYF.

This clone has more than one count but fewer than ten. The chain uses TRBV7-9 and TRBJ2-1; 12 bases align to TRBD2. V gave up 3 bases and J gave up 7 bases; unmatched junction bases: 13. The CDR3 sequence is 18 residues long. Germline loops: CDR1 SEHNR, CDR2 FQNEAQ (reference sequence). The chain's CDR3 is CASSFPIRLAGVRNEQFF. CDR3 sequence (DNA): TGTGCCAGCAGCTTCCCTATAAGACTAGCGGGAGTTAGGAATGAGCAGTTCTTC.

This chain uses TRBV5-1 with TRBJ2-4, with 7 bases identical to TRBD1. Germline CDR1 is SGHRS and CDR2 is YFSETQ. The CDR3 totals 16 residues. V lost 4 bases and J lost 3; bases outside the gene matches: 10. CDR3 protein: CASSPQQGKVKNIQYF. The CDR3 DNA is TGCGCCAGCAGCCCCCAACAGGGGAAAGTCAAAAACATTCAGTACTTC. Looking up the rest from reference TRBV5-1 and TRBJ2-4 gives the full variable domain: KAGVTQTPRYLIKTRGQQVTLSCSPISGHRSVSWYQQTPGQGLQFLFEYFSETQRNKGNFPGRFSGRQFSNSRSEMNVSTLELGDSALYLCASSPQQGKVKNIQYFGAGTRLSVL.

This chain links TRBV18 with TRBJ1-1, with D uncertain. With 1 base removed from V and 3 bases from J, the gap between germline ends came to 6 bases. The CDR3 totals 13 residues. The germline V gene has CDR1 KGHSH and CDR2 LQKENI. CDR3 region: CASSPQRDTEAFF. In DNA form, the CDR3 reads TGTGCCAGCTCACCACAACGGGACACTGAAGCTTTCTTT.

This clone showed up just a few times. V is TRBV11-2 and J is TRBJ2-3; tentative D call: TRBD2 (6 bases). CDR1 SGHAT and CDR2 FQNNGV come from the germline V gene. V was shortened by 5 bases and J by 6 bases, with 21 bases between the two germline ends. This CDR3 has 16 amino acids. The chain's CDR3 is CASSRNGGTHRDTQYF. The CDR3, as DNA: TGTGCCAGCAGCCGTAATGGAGGGACTCACCGGGATACGCAGTATTTT.

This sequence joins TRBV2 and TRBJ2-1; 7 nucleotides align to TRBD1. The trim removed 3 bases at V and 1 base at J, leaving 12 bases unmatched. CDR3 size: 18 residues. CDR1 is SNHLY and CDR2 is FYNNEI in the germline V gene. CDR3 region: CASSDPQSPGGSYNEQFF. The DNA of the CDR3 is TGTGCCAGCAGTGATCCCCAATCTCCAGGGGGTTCCTACAATGAGCAGTTCTTC.

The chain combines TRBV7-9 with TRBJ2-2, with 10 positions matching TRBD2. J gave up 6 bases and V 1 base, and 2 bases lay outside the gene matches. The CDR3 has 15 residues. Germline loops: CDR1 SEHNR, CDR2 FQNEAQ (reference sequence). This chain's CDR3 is CASSLVGLASGELFF. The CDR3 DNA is TGTGCCAGCAGCTTAGTGGGACTAGCGTCCGGGGAGCTGTTTTTT. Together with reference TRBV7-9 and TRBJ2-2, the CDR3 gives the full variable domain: DTGVSQNPRHKITKRGQNVTFRCDPISEHNRLYWYRQTLGQGPEFLTYFQNEAQLEKSRLLSDRFSAERPKGSFSTLEIQRTEQGDSAMYLCASSLVGLASGELFFGEGSRLTVL.

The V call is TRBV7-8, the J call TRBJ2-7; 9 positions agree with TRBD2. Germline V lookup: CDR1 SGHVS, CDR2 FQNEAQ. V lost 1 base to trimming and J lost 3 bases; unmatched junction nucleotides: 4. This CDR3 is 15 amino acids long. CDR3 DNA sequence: TGTGCCAGCAGCTTAGGACTAGCGGACTACTACGAGCAGTACTTC. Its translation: CASSLGLADYYEQYF.

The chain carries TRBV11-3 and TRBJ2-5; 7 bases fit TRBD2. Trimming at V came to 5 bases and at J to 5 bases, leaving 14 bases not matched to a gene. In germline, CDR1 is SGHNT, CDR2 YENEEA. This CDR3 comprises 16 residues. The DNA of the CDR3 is TGTGCCAGCAGCCCTAGAGCTGGGGGGGTGATGGAGACCCAGTACTTC. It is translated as CASSPRAGGVMETQYF.

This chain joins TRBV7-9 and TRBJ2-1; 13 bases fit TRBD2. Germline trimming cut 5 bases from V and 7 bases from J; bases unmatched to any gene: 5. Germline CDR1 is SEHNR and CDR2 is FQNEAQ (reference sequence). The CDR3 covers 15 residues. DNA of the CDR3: TGTGCCAGCAGCCAGGGACTAGCGGGAAGTAATGAGCAGTTCTTC. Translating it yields CASSQGLAGSNEQFF.

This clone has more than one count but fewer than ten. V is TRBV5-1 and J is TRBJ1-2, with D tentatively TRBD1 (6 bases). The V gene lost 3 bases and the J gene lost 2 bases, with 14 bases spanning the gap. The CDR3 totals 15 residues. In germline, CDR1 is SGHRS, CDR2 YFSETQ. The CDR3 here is CASSSTGGGNYGYTF. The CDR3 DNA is TGCGCCAGCAGCTCGACAGGAGGAGGAAACTATGGCTACACCTTC.

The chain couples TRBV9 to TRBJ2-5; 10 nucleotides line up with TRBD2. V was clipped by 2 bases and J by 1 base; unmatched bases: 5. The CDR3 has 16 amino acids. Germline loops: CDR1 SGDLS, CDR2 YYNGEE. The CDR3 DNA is TGTGCCAGCAGCGTTACAACTAGCGGGGTCCAAGAGACCCAGTACTTC. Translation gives CASSVTTSGVQETQYF.

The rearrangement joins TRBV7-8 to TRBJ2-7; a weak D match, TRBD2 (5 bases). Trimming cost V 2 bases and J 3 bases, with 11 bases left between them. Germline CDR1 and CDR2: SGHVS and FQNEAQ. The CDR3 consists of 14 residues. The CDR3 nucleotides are TGTGCCAGCAGCTTAAAGAGGGAGAACTACGAGCAGTACTTC. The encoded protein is CASSLKRENYEQYF.

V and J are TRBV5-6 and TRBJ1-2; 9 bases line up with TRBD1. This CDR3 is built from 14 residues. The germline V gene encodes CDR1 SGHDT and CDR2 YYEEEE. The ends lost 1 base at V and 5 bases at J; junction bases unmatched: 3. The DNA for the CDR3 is TGTGCCAGCAGCTTGCCCGGGACAGGGTATGGCTACACCTTC. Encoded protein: CASSLPGTGYGYTF.

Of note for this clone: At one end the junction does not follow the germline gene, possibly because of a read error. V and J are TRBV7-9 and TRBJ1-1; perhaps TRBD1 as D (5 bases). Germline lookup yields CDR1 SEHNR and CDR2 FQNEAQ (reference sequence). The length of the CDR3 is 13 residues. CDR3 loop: CSSSLGQGTEAFF. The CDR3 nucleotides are TGTTCCAGCAGCTTAGGCCAGGGTACTGAAGCTTTCTTT.

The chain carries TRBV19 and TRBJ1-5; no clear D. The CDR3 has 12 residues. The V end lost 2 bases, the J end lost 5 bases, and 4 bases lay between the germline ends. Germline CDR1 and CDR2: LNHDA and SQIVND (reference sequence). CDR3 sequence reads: CASSIQDQPQHF. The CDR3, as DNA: TGTGCCAGTAGTATACAGGATCAGCCCCAGCATTTT.

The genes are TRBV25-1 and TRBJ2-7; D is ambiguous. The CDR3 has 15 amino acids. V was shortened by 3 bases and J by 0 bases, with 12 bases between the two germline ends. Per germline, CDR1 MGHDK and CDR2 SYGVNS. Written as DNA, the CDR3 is TGTGCCAGCAGTGAGGGTACAGCCAGCTCCTACGAGCAGTACTTC. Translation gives CASSEGTASSYEQYF.

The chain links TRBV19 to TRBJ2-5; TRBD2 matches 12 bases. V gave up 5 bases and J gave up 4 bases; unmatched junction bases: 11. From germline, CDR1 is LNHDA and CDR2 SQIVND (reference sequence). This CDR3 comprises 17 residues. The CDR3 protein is CASSLRTSGMMIETQYF. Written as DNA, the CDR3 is TGTGCCAGTAGTCTCAGGACTAGCGGGATGATGATAGAGACCCAGTACTTC. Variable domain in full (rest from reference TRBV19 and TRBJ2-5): DGGITQSPKYLFRKEGQNVTLSCEQNLNHDAMYWYRQDPGQGLRLIYYSQIVNDFQKGDIAEGYSVSREKKESFPLTVTSAQKNPTAFYLCASSLRTSGMMIETQYFGPGTRLLVL.